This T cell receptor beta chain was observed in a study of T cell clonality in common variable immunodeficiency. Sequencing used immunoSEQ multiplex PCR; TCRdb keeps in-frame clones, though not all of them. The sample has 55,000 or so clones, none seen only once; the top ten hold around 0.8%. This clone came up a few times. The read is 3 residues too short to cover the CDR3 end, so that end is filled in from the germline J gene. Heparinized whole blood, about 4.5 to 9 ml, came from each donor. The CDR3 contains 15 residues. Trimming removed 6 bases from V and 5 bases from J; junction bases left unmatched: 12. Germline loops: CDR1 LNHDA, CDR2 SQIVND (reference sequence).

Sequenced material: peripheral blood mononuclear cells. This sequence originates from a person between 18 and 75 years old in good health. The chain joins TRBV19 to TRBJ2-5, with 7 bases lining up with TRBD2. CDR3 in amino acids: CASRRAGTLGETQYF. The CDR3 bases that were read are TGTGCCAGTAGACGAGCGGGAACGCTGGGGGAGACC.